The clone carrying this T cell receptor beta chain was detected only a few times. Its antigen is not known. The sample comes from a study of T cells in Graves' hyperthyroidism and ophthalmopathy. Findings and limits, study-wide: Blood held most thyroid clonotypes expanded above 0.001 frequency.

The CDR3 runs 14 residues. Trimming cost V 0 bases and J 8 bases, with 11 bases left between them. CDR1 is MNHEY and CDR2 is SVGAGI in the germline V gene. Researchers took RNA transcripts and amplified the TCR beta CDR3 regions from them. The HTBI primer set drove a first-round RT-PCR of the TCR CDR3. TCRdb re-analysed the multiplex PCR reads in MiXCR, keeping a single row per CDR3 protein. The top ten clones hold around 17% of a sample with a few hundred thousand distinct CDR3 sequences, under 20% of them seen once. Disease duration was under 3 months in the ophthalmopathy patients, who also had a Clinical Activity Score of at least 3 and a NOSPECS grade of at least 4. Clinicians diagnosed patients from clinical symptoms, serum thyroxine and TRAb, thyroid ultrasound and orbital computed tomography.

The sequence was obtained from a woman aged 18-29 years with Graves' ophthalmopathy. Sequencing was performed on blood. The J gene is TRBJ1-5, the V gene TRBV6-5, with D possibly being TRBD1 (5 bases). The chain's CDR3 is CASSYSGDREPQHF. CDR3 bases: TGTGCCAGCAGTTACTCGGGGGACCGGGAGCCCCAGCATTTT.